This TCR beta chain came from a study of cytomegalovirus exposure and HLA in healthy donors. Donors were nominally healthy when sampled, though unrecorded immune exposures were likely. CDR1 and CDR2 (germline): SGHTA, FQGNSA. CDR3 size: 15 residues. J was trimmed by 5 bases and V by 5 bases; bases with no gene match: 9. 13 Jbeta primers and 60 Vbeta primers were used for the PCR. Clones were read by immunoSEQ multiplex PCR, and TCRdb kept only the in-frame ones, dropping some. The repertoire holds over 150,000 clones, with under 90% as singletons. The TCR sequence derives from a boy between 2 and 10 years old in good health and CMV-seronegative. The chain is built from TRBV7-2 and TRBJ2-5, with 9 bases that match TRBD1. Sequencing input: PBMCs. CDR3 bases: TGTGCCAGCAGCACCGGGACAGGGATGGGGGAGACCCAGTACTTC. This encodes CASSTGTGMGETQYF.